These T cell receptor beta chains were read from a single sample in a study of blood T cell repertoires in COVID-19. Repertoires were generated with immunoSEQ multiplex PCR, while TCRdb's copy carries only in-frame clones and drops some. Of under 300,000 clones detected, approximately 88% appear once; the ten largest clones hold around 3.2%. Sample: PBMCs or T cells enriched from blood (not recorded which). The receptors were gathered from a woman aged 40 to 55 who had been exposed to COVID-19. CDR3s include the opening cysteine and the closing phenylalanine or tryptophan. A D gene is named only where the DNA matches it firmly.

CDR3nt: TGTGCCTGGAGTGTGGGGACAGTGTCTCAGCCCCAGCATTTT; CDR3aa: CAWSVGTVSQPQHF; d_gene: TRBD1; v_gene: TRBV30; j_gene: TRBJ1-5
CDR3nt: TGTGCCAGCAGTTTACAGGGAAACACTGAAGCTTTCTTT; CDR3aa: CASSLQGNTEAFF; d_gene: NA; v_gene: TRBV27; j_gene: TRBJ1-1
CDR3nt: TGCGCCAGCAGCCAAGATCTGAGAGCGGGGGGAGGGGAATATGGCTACACCTTC; CDR3aa: CASSQDLRAGGGEYGYTF; d_gene: NA; v_gene: TRBV4-3; j_gene: TRBJ1-2
CDR3nt: TGTGCCAGCTCTGAACAGGGGGTTGTTGGCTACACCTTC; CDR3aa: CASSEQGVVGYTF; d_gene: TRBD1; v_gene: TRBV18; j_gene: TRBJ1-2
CDR3nt: TGTGCCAGCAGCTCCCGAATCCCCGGACTAGCGGCAGATACGCAGTATTTT; CDR3aa: CASSSRIPGLAADTQYF; d_gene: TRBD2; v_gene: TRBV7-9; j_gene: TRBJ2-3
CDR3nt: TGTGCCAGCTCACCCTTGGGGCAGAATGAAAAACTGTTTTTT; CDR3aa: CASSPLGQNEKLFF; d_gene: NA; v_gene: TRBV18; j_gene: TRBJ1-4
CDR3nt: TGTGCCAGTAGGTGGACAGGGGGGAACACTGAAGCTTTCTTT; CDR3aa: CASRWTGGNTEAFF; d_gene: TRBD1; v_gene: TRBV19; j_gene: TRBJ1-1
CDR3nt: TGTGCCAGCAGGAGGACTAGCGGCAAATACGAGCAGTACTTC; CDR3aa: CASRRTSGKYEQYF; d_gene: TRBD2; v_gene: TRBV27; j_gene: TRBJ2-7
CDR3nt: TGTGCCAGCACCCAAGCCGGGACAGGGAATTCACCCCTCCACTTT; CDR3aa: CASTQAGTGNSPLHF; d_gene: TRBD1; v_gene: TRBV2; j_gene: TRBJ1-6
CDR3nt: TGTGCCAGCAGCCAAGATTATACAGGGTCCCTCGAGCAGTACTTC; CDR3aa: CASSQDYTGSLEQYF; d_gene: NA; v_gene: TRBV3-1/TRBV3-2; j_gene: TRBJ2-7
CDR3nt: TGTGCCAGCAGCTTAGAAGACAGGGGTGGATCACCCCTCCACTTT; CDR3aa: CASSLEDRGGSPLHF; d_gene: TRBD1; v_gene: TRBV7-2; j_gene: TRBJ1-6
CDR3nt: TGTGCTAGTGGTCCAGGACAGCCGAACACTGAAGCTTTCTTT; CDR3aa: CASGPGQPNTEAFF; d_gene: NA; v_gene: TRBV12-5; j_gene: TRBJ1-1
CDR3nt: TGTGCCAGCAGTTCGATCAGAGCCAAAAACATTCAGTACTTC; CDR3aa: CASSSIRAKNIQYF; d_gene: NA; v_gene: TRBV2; j_gene: TRBJ2-4
CDR3nt: TGTGCCAGCAGCGCCATTCCAGACAGGGGGCGAGAGACCCAGTACTTC; CDR3aa: CASSAIPDRGRETQYF; d_gene: TRBD1; v_gene: TRBV9; j_gene: TRBJ2-5
CDR3nt: TGTGCCAACTCGTACCAAGAGACCCAGTACTTC; CDR3aa: CANSYQETQYF; d_gene: NA; v_gene: TRBV2; j_gene: TRBJ2-5
CDR3nt: TGCAGCGTTGTAGGGGGGGTGGACACTGAAGCTTTCTTT; CDR3aa: CSVVGGVDTEAFF; d_gene: NA; v_gene: TRBV29-1; j_gene: TRBJ1-1
CDR3nt: TGTGCCAGCAGCTTAGACCAGGGTGGGCCATTTCCCTACGAGCAGTACTTC; CDR3aa: CASSLDQGGPFPYEQYF; d_gene: NA; v_gene: TRBV7-9; j_gene: TRBJ2-7
CDR3nt: TGTGCCAGCAGCAGGGAGGACAGGGAAAGAAGCAATGAGCAGTTCTTC; CDR3aa: CASSREDRERSNEQFF; d_gene: TRBD1; v_gene: TRBV7-6; j_gene: TRBJ2-1
CDR3nt: TGTGCCAGCAGCCAAGAGAGGAGTCAGGGGGATTCACCCCTCCACTTT; CDR3aa: CASSQERSQGDSPLHF; d_gene: TRBD1; v_gene: TRBV3-1/TRBV3-2; j_gene: TRBJ1-6
CDR3nt: TGCGCCAGCAGCTTCCGACAGGGCAACGAGCAGTACTTC; CDR3aa: CASSFRQGNEQYF; d_gene: TRBD1; v_gene: TRBV5-1; j_gene: TRBJ2-7
CDR3nt: TGTGCCAGCAGCTCACCGAGGCCCCGGGGCTATGGCTACACCTTC; CDR3aa: CASSSPRPRGYGYTF; d_gene: NA; v_gene: TRBV7-2; j_gene: TRBJ1-2
CDR3nt: TGTGCCAGCAGAAGGGGGAGACAGGAGATGAACACTGAAGCTTTCTTT; CDR3aa: CASRRGRQEMNTEAFF; d_gene: NA; v_gene: TRBV28; j_gene: TRBJ1-1
CDR3nt: TGCAGTGCTAGTTCTAGTAACACAGATACGCAGTATTTT; CDR3aa: CSASSSNTDTQYF; d_gene: NA; v_gene: TRBV20-1; j_gene: TRBJ2-3
CDR3nt: TGTGCCAGCAGCTTCAAGGGGAATCAGCCCCAGCATTTT; CDR3aa: CASSFKGNQPQHF; d_gene: NA; v_gene: TRBV27; j_gene: TRBJ1-5
CDR3nt: TGTGCCAGCAGCGTAGACAGGGCTGGTGAAAAACTGTTTTTT; CDR3aa: CASSVDRAGEKLFF; d_gene: NA; v_gene: TRBV9; j_gene: TRBJ1-4
CDR3nt: TGTGCCTGGGATCCCGGGACTAGTGCTTACAATGAGCAGTTCTTC; CDR3aa: CAWDPGTSAYNEQFF; d_gene: TRBD2; v_gene: TRBV30; j_gene: TRBJ2-1
CDR3nt: TGCGCCAGCAGGGCGGGACTAGCGGACGAGCAGTACTTC; CDR3aa: CASRAGLADEQYF; d_gene: TRBD2; v_gene: TRBV5-1; j_gene: TRBJ2-7
CDR3nt: TGTGCTAGCAGCTCCGGACTAGCGGGAGAGACCTACCTATCCGCAAGCACAGATACGCAGTATTTT; CDR3aa: CASSSGLAGETYLSASTDTQYF; d_gene: TRBD2; v_gene: TRBV7-7; j_gene: TRBJ2-3
CDR3nt: TGCGCCAGCAGCCAAGACAGGGGGATAGGTGGCTACACCTTC; CDR3aa: CASSQDRGIGGYTF; d_gene: TRBD1; v_gene: TRBV4-3; j_gene: TRBJ1-2
CDR3nt: TGTGCCAGCAGGGGACAGTTCTACGAGCAGTACTTC; CDR3aa: CASRGQFYEQYF; d_gene: TRBD1; v_gene: TRBV28; j_gene: TRBJ2-7
CDR3nt: TGTGCCAGTAGTATCCGGACAGGGGGCAGTGAAAAACTGTTTTTT; CDR3aa: CASSIRTGGSEKLFF; d_gene: TRBD1; v_gene: TRBV19; j_gene: TRBJ1-4
CDR3nt: TGTGCCAGCAGCTTGGGGCGGAACTATGGCTACACCTTC; CDR3aa: CASSLGRNYGYTF; d_gene: NA; v_gene: TRBV7-9; j_gene: TRBJ1-2